This T cell receptor (beta chain) was identified in a study of T cells in Graves' hyperthyroidism and ophthalmopathy. As for this clonotype: With a much larger clone just one base away, this may be a read error.

CDR3 length: 13 amino acids. Germline CDR1 reads MDHEN; CDR2 reads SYDVKM. Amplified TCR beta CDR3 regions derived from RNA transcripts. RT-PCR in the first round (using the HTBI primer set) targeted the TCR CDR3. TCRdb re-called the multiplex PCR reads with MiXCR, one entry per CDR3 protein. The sample records about half a million distinct CDR3 sequences, just under 20% being singletons. The genes are TRBV28 and TRBJ2-7; 7 positions agree with TRBD1. The source of this sequence is a man in his forties or fifties with Graves' ophthalmopathy. Sequencing input: blood. The chain's CDR3 is CVSREGGPYEQYF. Here the CDR3 DNA reads TGTGTCAGCAGGGAAGGGGGCCCCTACGAGCAGTACTTC. Looking up the rest from reference TRBV28 and TRBJ2-7 gives the full variable domain: DVKVTQSSRYLVKRTGEKVFLECVQDMDHENMFWYRQDPGLGLRLIYFSYDVKMKEKGDIPEGYSVSREKKERFSLILESASTNQTSMYLCVSREGGPYEQYFGPGTRLTVT.